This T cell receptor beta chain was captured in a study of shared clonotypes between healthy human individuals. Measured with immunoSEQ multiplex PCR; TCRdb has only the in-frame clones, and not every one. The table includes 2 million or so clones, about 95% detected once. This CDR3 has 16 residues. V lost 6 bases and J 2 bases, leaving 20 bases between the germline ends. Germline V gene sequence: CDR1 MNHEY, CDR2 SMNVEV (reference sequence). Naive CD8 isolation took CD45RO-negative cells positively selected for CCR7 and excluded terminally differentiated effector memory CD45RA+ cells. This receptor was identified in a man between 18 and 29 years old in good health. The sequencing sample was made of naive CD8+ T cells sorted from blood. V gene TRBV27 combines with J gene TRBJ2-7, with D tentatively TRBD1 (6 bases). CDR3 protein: CASSPSRGQTAYEQYF. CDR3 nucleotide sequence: TGTGCCAGCAGCCCATCCCGCGGACAGACCGCCTACGAGCAGTACTTC.